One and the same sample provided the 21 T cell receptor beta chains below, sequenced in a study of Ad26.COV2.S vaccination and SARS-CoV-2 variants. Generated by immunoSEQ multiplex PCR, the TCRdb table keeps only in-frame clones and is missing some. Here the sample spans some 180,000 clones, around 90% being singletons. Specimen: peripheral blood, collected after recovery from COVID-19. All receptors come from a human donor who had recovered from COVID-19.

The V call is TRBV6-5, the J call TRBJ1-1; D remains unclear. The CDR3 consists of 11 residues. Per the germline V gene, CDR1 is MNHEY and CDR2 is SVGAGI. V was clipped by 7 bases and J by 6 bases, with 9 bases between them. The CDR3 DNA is TGTGCCAGCATACAGACGGCTGAAGCTTTCTTT. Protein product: CASIQTAEAFF.

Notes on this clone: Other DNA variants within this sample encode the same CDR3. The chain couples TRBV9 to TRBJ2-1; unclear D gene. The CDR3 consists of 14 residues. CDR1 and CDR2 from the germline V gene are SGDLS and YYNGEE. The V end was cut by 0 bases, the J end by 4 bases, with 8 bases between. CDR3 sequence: CASSVGDSYNEQFF. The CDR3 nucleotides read TGTGCCAGCAGCGTAGGGGATAGTTACAATGAGCAGTTCTTC. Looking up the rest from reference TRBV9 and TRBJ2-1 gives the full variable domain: DSGVTQTPKHLITATGQRVTLRCSPRSGDLSVYWYQQSLDQGLQFLIQYYNGEERAKGNILERFSAQQFPDLHSELNLSSLELGDSALYFCASSVGDSYNEQFFGPGTRLTVL.

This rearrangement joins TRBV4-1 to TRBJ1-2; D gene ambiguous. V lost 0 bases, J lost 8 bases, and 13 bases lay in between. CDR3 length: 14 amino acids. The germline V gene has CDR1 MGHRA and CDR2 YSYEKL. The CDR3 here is CASSQEGRSYGYTF. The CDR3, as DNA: TGCGCCAGCAGCCAAGAGGGAAGGTCCTACGGCTACACCTTC.

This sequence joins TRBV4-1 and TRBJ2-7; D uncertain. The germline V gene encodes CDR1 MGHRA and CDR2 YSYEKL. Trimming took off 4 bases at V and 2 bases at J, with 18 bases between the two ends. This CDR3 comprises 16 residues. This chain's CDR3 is CASSPDPLLAPYEQYF. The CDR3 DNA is TGCGCCAGCAGCCCAGACCCCCTCCTCGCGCCCTACGAGCAGTACTTC.

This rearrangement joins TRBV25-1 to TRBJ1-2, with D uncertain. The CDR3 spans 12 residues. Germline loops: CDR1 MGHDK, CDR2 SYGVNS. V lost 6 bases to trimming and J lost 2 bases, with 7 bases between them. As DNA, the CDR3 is TGTGCCAGCAGACCGGGAAACTATGGCTACACCTTC. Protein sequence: CASRPGNYGYTF.

The DNA of the CDR3 is TGTGCCATCAGGACAGGGAATCCCTCTGGAAACACCATATATTTT. Its translation: CAIRTGNPSGNTIYF. This rearrangement joins TRBV10-3 to TRBJ1-3; 7 nucleotides align to TRBD1. Germline V lookup: CDR1 ENHRY, CDR2 SYGVKD. CDR3 size: 15 residues. V was pared by 6 bases and J by 0 bases, with 5 bases of the junction left unmatched.

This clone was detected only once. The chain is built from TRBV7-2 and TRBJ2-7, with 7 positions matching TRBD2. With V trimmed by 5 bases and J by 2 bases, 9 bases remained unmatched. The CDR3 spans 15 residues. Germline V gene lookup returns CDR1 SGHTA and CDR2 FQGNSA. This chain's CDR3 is CASSLTAGKAYEQYF. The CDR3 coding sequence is TGTGCCAGCAGCCTAACAGCGGGGAAGGCCTACGAGCAGTACTTC.

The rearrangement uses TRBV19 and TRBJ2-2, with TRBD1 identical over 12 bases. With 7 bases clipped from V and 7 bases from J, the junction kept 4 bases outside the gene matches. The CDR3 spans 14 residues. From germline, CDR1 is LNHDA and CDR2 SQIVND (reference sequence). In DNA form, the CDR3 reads TGTGCCAGTATTGGGACAGGGGGCTACGGGGAGCTGTTTTTT. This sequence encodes CASIGTGGYGELFF. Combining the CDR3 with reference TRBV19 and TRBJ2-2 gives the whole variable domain DGGITQSPKYLFRKEGQNVTLSCEQNLNHDAMYWYRQDPGQGLRLIYYSQIVNDFQKGDIAEGYSVSREKKESFPLTVTSAQKNPTAFYLCASIGTGGYGELFFGEGSRLTVL.

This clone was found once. CDR3 sequence reads: CASSLNLGTDTQYF. CDR3 DNA: TGCGCCAGCAGCCTAAACTTAGGCACAGATACGCAGTATTTT. The genes are TRBV4-1 and TRBJ2-3; D remains ambiguous. The CDR3 totals 14 residues. Germline CDR1 is MGHRA and CDR2 is YSYEKL. Trimming shortened V by 4 bases and J by 1 base, and 9 bases separated the two germline ends.

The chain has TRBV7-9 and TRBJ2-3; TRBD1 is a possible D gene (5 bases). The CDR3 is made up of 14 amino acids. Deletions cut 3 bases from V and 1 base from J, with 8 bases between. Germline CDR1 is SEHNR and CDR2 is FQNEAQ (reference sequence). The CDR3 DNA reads TGTGCCAGCAGCTTTGACAGCCGCACAGATACGCAGTATTTT. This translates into CASSFDSRTDTQYF. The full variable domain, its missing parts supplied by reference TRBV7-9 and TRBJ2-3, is DTGVSQNPRHKITKRGQNVTFRCDPISEHNRLYWYRQTLGQGPEFLTYFQNEAQLEKSRLLSDRFSAERPKGSFSTLEIQRTEQGDSAMYLCASSFDSRTDTQYFGPGTRLTVL.

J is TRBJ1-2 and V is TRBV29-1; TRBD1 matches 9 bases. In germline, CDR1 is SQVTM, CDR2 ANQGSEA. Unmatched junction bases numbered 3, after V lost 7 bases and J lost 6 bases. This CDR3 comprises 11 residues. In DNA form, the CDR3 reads TGCAGCGGGGACAGGGAGGATGGCTACACCTTC. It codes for CSGDREDGYTF. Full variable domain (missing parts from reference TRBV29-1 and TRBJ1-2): SAVISQKPSRDICQRGTSLTIQCQVDSQVTMMFWYRQQPGQSLTLIATANQGSEATYESGFVIDKFPISRPNLTFSTLTVSNMSPEDSSIYLCSGDREDGYTFGSGTRLTVV.

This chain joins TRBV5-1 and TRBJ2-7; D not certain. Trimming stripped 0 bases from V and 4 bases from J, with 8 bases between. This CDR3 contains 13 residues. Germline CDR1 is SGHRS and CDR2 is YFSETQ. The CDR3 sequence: CASSLAHNYEQYF. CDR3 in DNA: TGCGCCAGCAGCTTGGCTCACAATTACGAGCAGTACTTC.

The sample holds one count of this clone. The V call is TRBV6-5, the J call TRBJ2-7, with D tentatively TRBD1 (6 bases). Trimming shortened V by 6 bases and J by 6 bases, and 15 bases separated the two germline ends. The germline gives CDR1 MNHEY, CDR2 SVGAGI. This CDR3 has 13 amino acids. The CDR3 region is CASSPGTSREQYF. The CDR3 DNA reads TGTGCCAGCAGCCCCGGGACATCTCGCGAGCAGTACTTC.

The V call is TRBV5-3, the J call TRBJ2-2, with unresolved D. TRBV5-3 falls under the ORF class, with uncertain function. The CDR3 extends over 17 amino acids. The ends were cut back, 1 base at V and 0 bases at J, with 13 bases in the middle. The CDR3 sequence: CARSLKWWPTNTGELFF. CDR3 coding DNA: TGTGCCAGAAGCTTGAAGTGGTGGCCTACGAACACCGGGGAGCTGTTTTTT.

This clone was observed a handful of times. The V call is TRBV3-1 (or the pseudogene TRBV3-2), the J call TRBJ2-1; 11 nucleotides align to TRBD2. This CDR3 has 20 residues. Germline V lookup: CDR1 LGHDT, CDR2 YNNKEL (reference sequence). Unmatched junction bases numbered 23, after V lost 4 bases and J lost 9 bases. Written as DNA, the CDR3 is TGTGCCAGCAGCCCCACAGGTCTTCCTAGTACTAGCGGGAGATCGGGTGAGCAGTTCTTC. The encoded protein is CASSPTGLPSTSGRSGEQFF.

CDR3 sequence (DNA): TGTGCCAGCAGCCCCGCGGACAGGGTGGCTGGCTACACCTTC. It specifies CASSPADRVAGYTF. The gene calls are TRBV3-1 (or the pseudogene TRBV3-2) and TRBJ1-2, with 8 positions matching TRBD1. The length of the CDR3 is 14 residues. Looked up from germline, CDR1 is LGHDT and CDR2 is YNNKEL (reference sequence). Unmatched junction bases numbered 8, after V lost 4 bases and J lost 7 bases.

The DNA of the CDR3 is TGTGCCAGCAGTGAGACAGGGGGCTATTACGAGCAGTACTTC. This gives the protein CASSETGGYYEQYF. The chain couples TRBV25-1 to TRBJ2-7; 10 bases are shared with TRBD1. Germline V gives CDR1 MGHDK, CDR2 SYGVNS. CDR3 length equals 14 residues. Trimming removed 3 bases from V and 4 bases from J; junction bases left unmatched: 3.

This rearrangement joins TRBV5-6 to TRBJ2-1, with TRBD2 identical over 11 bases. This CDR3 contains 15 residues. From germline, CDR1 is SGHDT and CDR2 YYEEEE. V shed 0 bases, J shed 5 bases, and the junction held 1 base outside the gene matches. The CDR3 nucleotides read TGTGCCAGCAGCTTGGGACTAGCGGGGAACAATGAGCAGTTCTTC. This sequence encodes CASSLGLAGNNEQFF.

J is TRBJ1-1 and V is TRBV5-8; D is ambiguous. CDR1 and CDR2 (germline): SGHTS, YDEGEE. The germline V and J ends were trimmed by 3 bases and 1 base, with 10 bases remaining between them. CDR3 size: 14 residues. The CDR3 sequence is CASSSWTGNTEAFF. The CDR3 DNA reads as TGTGCCAGCAGCTCCTGGACGGGGAACACTGAAGCTTTCTTT.

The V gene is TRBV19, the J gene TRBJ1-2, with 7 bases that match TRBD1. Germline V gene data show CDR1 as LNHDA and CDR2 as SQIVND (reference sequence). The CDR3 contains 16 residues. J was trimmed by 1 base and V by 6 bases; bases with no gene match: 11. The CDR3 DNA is TGTGCCAGTAGCAAAGCCGGGACAGCTTTTAACTATGGCTACACCTTC. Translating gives CASSKAGTAFNYGYTF.

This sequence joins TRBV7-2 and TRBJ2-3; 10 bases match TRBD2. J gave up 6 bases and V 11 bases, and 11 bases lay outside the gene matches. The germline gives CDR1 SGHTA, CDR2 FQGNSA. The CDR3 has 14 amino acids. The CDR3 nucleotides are TGTGCCTCCACAGTAGCGGGGGGCAGGGATACGCAGTATTTT. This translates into CASTVAGGRDTQYF.